The present TCR beta chain was sequenced within a study of pediatric ulcerative colitis (dated by TCRdb to between 2018 and 2021). In terms of the full investigation: Among the ulcerative colitis patients, about seven had pancolitis and two had left-sided colitis, and histology in every patient was consistent with ulcerative colitis. From about ten newly diagnosed, treatment-naive pediatric ulcerative colitis patients and four non-IBD control children, paired blood and rectal samples were collected. The Pediatric Ulcerative Colitis Activity Index classified a couple of patients as having mild disease, several as having moderate disease and three as having acute severe colitis.

No immunosuppressive medication had been given to the ulcerative colitis patients before the diagnostic colonoscopy. A blood sample was drawn at the time of the colonoscopy. The Wizard kit (Promega) was used to extract genomic DNA from the blood and intestinal samples. The CDR1 and CDR2 encoded by the germline V gene are SQVTM and ANQGSEA. The cysteine opens and the phenylalanine closes a CDR3 of 13 amino acids. Only the CDR3 portion is preserved as DNA: 39 bases, with reading frame beginning at the first base. The V end loses 4 bases and the J end loses 0 bases, and a stretch of 9 bases separates them. Using the immunoSEQ TRB Survey service, rearranged CDR3 beta regions were amplified from genomic DNA with multiplex V and J primers. To keep sequencing depth the same across samples, survey-level depth of up to 500,000 reads per sample was applied. Libraries were purified and pooled, and sequencing was performed on Illumina technology. Per the original workflow: Productive clonality, sample overlap, pairwise scatters, CDR3 beta length, V/D/J gene usage and productiveness were all assessed with the immunoSEQ online tools. Calculated diversity was defined as the number of unique rearrangements divided by total templates, multiplied by 100, and Shannon and Simpson indices were computed as well. Principal component analysis was performed on Z-score normalized data with the R prcomp function and the ggbiplot package. Morisita's index was used to quantify the clonal overlap between blood and rectum within each subject. Imported from immuneACCESS, the table was reduced by TCRdb to in-frame sequences with V and J called. These copies leave out some clones; in studies compared against another copy, an unresolved V gene accounts for under half, and the cause of the remainder is not known. The V and J calls and the clone size are those of that table, but D and trimming were determined from the DNA. The sample yields fewer than 40,000 clones; around 82% were counted once. Of the sample, approximately 4.5% falls within the top ten clones.

Broader findings and caveats from the paper: Significantly higher autologous blood-rectal clonal overlap was found in ulcerative colitis patients than in controls, which suggested increased T cell trafficking to inflamed tissue. A couple of rectal CDR3 clonotypes were present in all ulcerative colitis patients and in none of the controls. Only four individuals were included in the healthy control group, which was small. Features of the rectal repertoire distinguished controls, mild-moderate colitis patients and acute severe colitis patients, and in acute severe colitis rectal diversity was lower because of clonal expansions. For technical reasons, blood samples from a couple of patients gave substantially fewer templates, and these samples were excluded from the blood-rectal overlap analysis. Because the repertoires came from total lymphocyte DNA, rare subsets such as regulatory T cells may have patterns that are not reflected.

In regard to this clone: The antigen it recognizes is unknown. No base qualities exist here, and no much larger clone lies one base off it. Other DNA sequences from this sample encode an identical CDR3 as well.

The sequence is built from TRBV29-1 and TRBJ1-1; a tentative D call is TRBD1 (5 bases match). Sequencing was performed on blood. The sequence was obtained from a boy aged 5 to 17 with severe ulcerative colitis. CDR3 loop: CSVVGLMNTEAFF. The base sequence is TGCAGCGTTGTGGGACTTATGAACACTGAAGCTTTCTTT.